The T cell receptor (beta chain) under discussion was sequenced for a study of metastatic and nonmetastatic thyroid tumors. Study conclusions and caveats: Malignant thyroid tumors reportedly exceeded benign nodules significantly in TCR beta diversity, with the difference appearing in blood and tumor.

Concerning this clone: Its antigen is still unknown.

Via MiXCR, TCRdb re-called the PCR reads. The data show more than 8,500 clones, around 28% seen once. Nobody among the patients had been given any treatment before thyroid surgery. The TCR originated in a female donor with papillary thyroid cancer or a benign thyroid nodule (not recorded which). Some clones in this sample may be carry-over from other donors' samples. The material sequenced was adjacent normal tissue.

The CDR3 here is CASSPQVGRCETQYF. CDR3 DNA sequence: TGTGCCAGCAGCCCTCAGGTGGGGAGGTGCGAGACCCAGTACTTC. The chain joins TRBV9 to TRBJ2-5; maybe TRBD2 (6 bases). The V gene lost 4 bases and the J gene lost 5 bases, with 18 bases spanning the gap. CDR3 length: 15 residues. Looked up from germline, CDR1 is SGDLS and CDR2 is YYNGEE.